Listed here is a single TCR beta chain. Germline V gene lookup returns CDR1 SGHTA and CDR2 FQGTGA. The CDR3 length is 14 residues. The junction had 5 bases not matched to a gene; V was cut back by 5 bases and J by 2 bases. The authors' processing: Estimation of nucleated cell counts relied on the amplification of reference gene primers. The table came from immunoSEQ multiplex PCR; TCRdb's copy has only in-frame clones and leaves some out. That table gives V, J and clone size, and the DNA gave D and trimming. The sample lists more than 200,000 clones, more than 75% occurring once. Enrolled through a virtual design, the participants were between about 18 and 100 years of age and came from about two dozen US areas. Assignments of participants to cohorts depended upon their own reported clinical history. The sample originates from a study of blood T cell repertoires in COVID-19.

Sequencing input: PBMCs or T cells enriched from blood (not recorded which). The clonotype was recovered from a woman in her thirties or forties with acute COVID-19. The gene calls are TRBV7-3 and TRBJ1-1; TRBD1 matches 7 bases. In nucleotides, the CDR3 is TGTGCCAGCAGCCCGGGACAGCTTAACACTGAAGCTTTCTTT. Protein product: CASSPGQLNTEAFF.